The 2 T cell receptor beta chains listed next were all sequenced from one sample in a study of blood T cell repertoires in COVID-19. Some clones are missing from TCRdb's copy, which holds only in-frame ones; the method was immunoSEQ multiplex PCR. The data show about 200,000 clones, over 75% seen once. What was sequenced was peripheral blood. These receptors were obtained from an elderly woman with acute or convalescent COVID-19.

V usage is TRBV12-5 and J usage is TRBJ1-4; D remains ambiguous. CDR3 size: 13 residues. V was cut by 4 bases and J by 7 bases, with 10 bases left in between. Germline CDR1 reads LGHNT; CDR2 reads FRNRAP. CDR3 region: CASGSFESEKLFF. The CDR3 bases are TGTGCTAGTGGTTCGTTTGAGAGTGAAAAACTGTTTTTT.

This clone was seen only a few times. The rearrangement links TRBV11-1 to TRBJ2-1, with 9 positions matching TRBD1. Unmatched junction bases numbered 5, after V lost 3 bases and J lost 8 bases. The CDR3 spans 14 residues. Germline CDR1 is SGHAT and CDR2 is FQDESV (reference sequence). For the CDR3, the DNA is TGTGCCAGCAGCTTGCCGGGACAGGGTGATGAGCAGTTCTTC. Translation: CASSLPGQGDEQFF. The full variable domain, in which reference TRBV11-1 and TRBJ2-1 provide the parts outside the CDR3, is EAEVAQSPRYKITEKSQAVAFWCDPISGHATLYWYRQILGQGPELLVQFQDESVVDDSQLPKDRFSAERLKGVDSTLKIQPAELGDSAMYLCASSLPGQGDEQFFGPGTRLTVL.